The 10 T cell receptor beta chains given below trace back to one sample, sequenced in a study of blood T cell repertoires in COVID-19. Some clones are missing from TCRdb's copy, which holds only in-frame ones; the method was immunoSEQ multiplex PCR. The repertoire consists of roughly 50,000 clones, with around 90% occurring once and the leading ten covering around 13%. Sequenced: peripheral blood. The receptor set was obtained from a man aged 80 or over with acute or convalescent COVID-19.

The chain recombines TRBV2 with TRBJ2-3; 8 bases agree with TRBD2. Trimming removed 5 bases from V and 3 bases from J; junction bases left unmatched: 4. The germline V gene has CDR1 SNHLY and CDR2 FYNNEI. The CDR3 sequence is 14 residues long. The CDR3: CASSLAGSTDTQYF. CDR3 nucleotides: TGTGCCAGCAGTTTAGCGGGGTCGACAGATACGCAGTATTTT.

The CDR3 DNA follows: TGTGCCTGGAGTGTCCTCACAGGGAGCTATGGCTACACCTTC. Amino acids: CAWSVLTGSYGYTF. This chain links TRBV30 with TRBJ1-2; possibly TRBD1 for D (6 bases). The V gene lost 0 bases and the J gene lost 4 bases, with 12 bases spanning the gap. Germline V lookup: CDR1 GTSNPN, CDR2 SVGIG (reference sequence). The CDR3 length is 14 residues.

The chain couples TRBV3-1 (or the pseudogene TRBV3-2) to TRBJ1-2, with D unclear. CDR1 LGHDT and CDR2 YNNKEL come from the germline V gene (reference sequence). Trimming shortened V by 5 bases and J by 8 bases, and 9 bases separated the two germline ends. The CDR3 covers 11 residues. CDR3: CASSTSQGYTF. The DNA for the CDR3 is TGTGCCAGCAGCACAAGTCAGGGCTACACCTTC.

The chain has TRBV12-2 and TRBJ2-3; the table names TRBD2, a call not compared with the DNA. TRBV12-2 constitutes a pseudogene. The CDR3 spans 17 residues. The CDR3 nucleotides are TGTGCAAGTCGCTTAGAACGGGTAGGCCGAACCACAGATACGCAGTATTTT. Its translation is CASRLERVGRTTDTQYF.

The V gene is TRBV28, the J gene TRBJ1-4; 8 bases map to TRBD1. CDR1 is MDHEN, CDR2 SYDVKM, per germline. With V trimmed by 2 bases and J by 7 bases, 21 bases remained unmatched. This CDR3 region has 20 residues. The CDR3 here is CASSLRPKRTGLSLREKLFF. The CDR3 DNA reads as TGTGCCAGCAGTTTACGCCCCAAAAGGACAGGGCTCTCCCTGCGTGAAAAACTGTTTTTT.

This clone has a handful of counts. CDR3 sequence reads: CASSIDSGFYGYTF. CDR3 nucleotide sequence: TGTGCCAGTAGTATAGACTCAGGATTCTATGGCTACACCTTC. J is TRBJ1-2 and V is TRBV19; D is uncertain. The CDR3 runs 14 residues. With 0 bases removed from V and 4 bases from J, the gap between germline ends came to 9 bases. Looked up from germline, CDR1 is LNHDA and CDR2 is SQIVND (reference sequence).

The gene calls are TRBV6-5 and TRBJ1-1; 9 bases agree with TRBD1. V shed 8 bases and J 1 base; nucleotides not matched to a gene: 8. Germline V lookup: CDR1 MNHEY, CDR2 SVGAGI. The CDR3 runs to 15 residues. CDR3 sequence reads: CASRFGTGTNTEAFF. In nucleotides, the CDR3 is TGTGCCAGCCGGTTTGGGACAGGGACGAACACTGAAGCTTTCTTT.

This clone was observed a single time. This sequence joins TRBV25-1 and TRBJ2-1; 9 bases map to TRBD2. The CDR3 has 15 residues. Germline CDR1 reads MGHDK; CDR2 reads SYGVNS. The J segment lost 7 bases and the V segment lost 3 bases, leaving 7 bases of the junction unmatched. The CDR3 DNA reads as TGTGCCAGCAGTGATCTAGCGGGGCGTTTGAATGAGCAGTTCTTC. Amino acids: CASSDLAGRLNEQFF.

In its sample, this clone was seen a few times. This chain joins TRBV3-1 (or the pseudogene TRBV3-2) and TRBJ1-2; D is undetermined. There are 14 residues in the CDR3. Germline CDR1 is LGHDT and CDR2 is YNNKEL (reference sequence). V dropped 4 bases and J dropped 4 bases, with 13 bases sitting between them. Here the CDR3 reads CASSPRQGSYGYTF. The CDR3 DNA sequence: TGTGCCAGCAGCCCCCGACAAGGCTCCTATGGCTACACCTTC.

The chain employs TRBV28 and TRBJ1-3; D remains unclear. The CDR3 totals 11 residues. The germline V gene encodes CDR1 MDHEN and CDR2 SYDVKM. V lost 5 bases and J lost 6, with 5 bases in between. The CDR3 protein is CASSLPNTIYF. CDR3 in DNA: TGTGCCAGCAGTCTACCAAACACCATATATTTT. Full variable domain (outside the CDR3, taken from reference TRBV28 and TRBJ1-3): DVKVTQSSRYLVKRTGEKVFLECVQDMDHENMFWYRQDPGLGLRLIYFSYDVKMKEKGDIPEGYSVSREKKERFSLILESASTNQTSMYLCASSLPNTIYFGEGSWLTVV.